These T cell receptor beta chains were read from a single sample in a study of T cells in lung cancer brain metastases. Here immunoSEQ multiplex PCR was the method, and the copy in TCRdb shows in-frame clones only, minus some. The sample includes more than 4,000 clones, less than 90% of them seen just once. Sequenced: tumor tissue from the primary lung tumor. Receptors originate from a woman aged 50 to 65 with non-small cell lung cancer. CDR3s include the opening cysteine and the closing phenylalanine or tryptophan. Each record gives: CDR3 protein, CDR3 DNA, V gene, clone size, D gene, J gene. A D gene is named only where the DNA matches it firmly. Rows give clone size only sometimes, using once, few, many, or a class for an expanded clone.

CDR3 protein: CASSPPNSDTQYF
CDR3 DNA: TGTGCCAGCTCACCACCAAATTCAGATACGCAGTATTTT
V gene: TRBV18
clone size: .
D gene: .
J gene: TRBJ2-3

CDR3 protein: CAWSSTGTPWGGPQHF
CDR3 DNA: TGTGCCTGGAGTTCGACCGGGACACCCTGGGGTGGGCCCCAGCATTTT
V gene: TRBV30
clone size: few
D gene: .
J gene: TRBJ1-5

CDR3 protein: CASSQVAAGGHGELFF
CDR3 DNA: TGCGCCAGCAGCCAAGTCGCGGCAGGGGGTCACGGGGAGCTGTTTTTT
V gene: TRBV4-1
clone size: .
D gene: TRBD1
J gene: TRBJ2-2

CDR3 protein: CASSLAPGIGTEAFF
CDR3 DNA: TGCGCCAGCAGCTTGGCCCCGGGTATTGGCACTGAAGCTTTCTTT
V gene: TRBV5-1
clone size: .
D gene: .
J gene: TRBJ1-1

CDR3 protein: CASSQVPGNGYTF
CDR3 DNA: TGTGCCAGCAGCCAAGTACCAGGGAATGGCTACACCTTC
V gene: TRBV14
clone size: once
D gene: .
J gene: TRBJ1-2

CDR3 protein: CASKLAGGSYNEQFF
CDR3 DNA: TGTGCCAGCAAACTAGCGGGAGGCTCCTACAATGAGCAGTTCTTC
V gene: TRBV28
clone size: .
D gene: TRBD2
J gene: TRBJ2-1

CDR3 protein: CASCKRERNNEQFF
CDR3 DNA: TGTGCCAGCTGCAAGCGGGAGAGAAACAATGAGCAGTTCTTC
V gene: TRBV7-9
clone size: .
D gene: TRBD2
J gene: TRBJ2-1

CDR3 protein: CASSIAGLEAFF
CDR3 DNA: TGTGCCAGTAGTATAGCCGGCCTTGAAGCTTTCTTT
V gene: TRBV19
clone size: .
D gene: .
J gene: TRBJ1-1

CDR3 protein: CASSLVLTKNIQYF
CDR3 DNA: TGTGCCAGCAGCTTAGTTTTAACCAAAAACATTCAGTACTTC
V gene: TRBV7-9
clone size: .
D gene: .
J gene: TRBJ2-4

CDR3 protein: CASSTAAGGRFSEQYF
CDR3 DNA: TGTGCCAGCAGTACCGCCGCCGGCGGGAGGTTCAGCGAGCAGTACTTC
V gene: TRBV6-9
clone size: .
D gene: TRBD2
J gene: TRBJ2-7

CDR3 protein: CAWSKQGPGNTIYF
CDR3 DNA: TGTGCCTGGAGCAAACAGGGTCCTGGAAACACCATATATTTT
V gene: TRBV30
clone size: .
D gene: .
J gene: TRBJ1-3

CDR3 protein: CASKLRDAEAFF
CDR3 DNA: TGTGCCAGCAAGTTACGGGACGCTGAAGCTTTCTTT
V gene: TRBV6-5
clone size: .
D gene: .
J gene: TRBJ1-1

CDR3 protein: CASSEAGGAGTDTQYF
CDR3 DNA: TGTGCCAGCAGTGAAGCCGGAGGGGCGGGCACAGATACGCAGTATTTT
V gene: TRBV6-1
clone size: .
D gene: .
J gene: TRBJ2-3

CDR3 protein: CSVGTGDTEAFF
CDR3 DNA: TGCAGCGTTGGGACAGGGGACACTGAAGCTTTCTTT
V gene: TRBV29-1
clone size: .
D gene: TRBD1
J gene: TRBJ1-1

CDR3 protein: CASSLGRTGVGHEQYF
CDR3 DNA: TGTGCCAGCAGCTTAGGCCGGACAGGTGTCGGGCACGAGCAGTACTTC
V gene: TRBV7-8
clone size: .
D gene: TRBD1
J gene: TRBJ2-7

CDR3 protein: CASNGGGETQYF
CDR3 DNA: TGTGCCAGTAATGGGGGGGGAGAGACCCAGTACTTC
V gene: TRBV19
clone size: .
D gene: TRBD2
J gene: TRBJ2-5

CDR3 protein: CACRARQGPLYEQYF
CDR3 DNA: TGTGCCTGCCGGGCGAGACAGGGCCCCCTCTACGAGCAGTACTTC
V gene: TRBV6-5
clone size: .
D gene: TRBD1
J gene: TRBJ2-7

CDR3 protein: CASTDRGLDEQYF
CDR3 DNA: TGTGCCAGCACGGACAGGGGGCTCGACGAGCAGTACTTC
V gene: TRBV27
clone size: .
D gene: TRBD1
J gene: TRBJ2-7

CDR3 protein: CASRQLGGPEKLFF
CDR3 DNA: TGTGCCAGCAGACAACTCGGGGGCCCAGAAAAACTGTTTTTT
V gene: TRBV6-5
clone size: .
D gene: .
J gene: TRBJ1-4

CDR3 protein: CASSIYNEQFF
CDR3 DNA: TGTGCCAGTAGTATATACAATGAGCAGTTCTTC
V gene: TRBV19
clone size: .
D gene: .
J gene: TRBJ2-1

CDR3 protein: CAWSVGLGSPSYEQYF
CDR3 DNA: TGTGCCTGGAGTGTTGGTCTAGGGTCCCCCTCCTACGAGCAGTACTTC
V gene: TRBV30
clone size: .
D gene: .
J gene: TRBJ2-7

CDR3 protein: CASSLGGDLHEQYF
CDR3 DNA: TGTGCCAGCAGTTTAGGTGGAGACCTGCACGAGCAGTACTTC
V gene: TRBV28
clone size: .
D gene: .
J gene: TRBJ2-7

CDR3 protein: CASSSLTSGFYNEQFF
CDR3 DNA: TGTGCCAGCAGCTCCTTGACTAGCGGATTCTACAATGAGCAGTTCTTC
V gene: TRBV5-6
clone size: .
D gene: TRBD2
J gene: TRBJ2-1

CDR3 protein: CASSLAVIDSGNTIYF
CDR3 DNA: TGTGCCAGCTCACTGGCAGTCATTGACTCTGGAAACACCATATATTTT
V gene: TRBV18
clone size: .
D gene: .
J gene: TRBJ1-3

CDR3 protein: CASSPTGGSYNEQFF
CDR3 DNA: TGTGCCAGCTCGCCGACAGGGGGCTCCTACAATGAGCAGTTCTTC
V gene: TRBV18
clone size: .
D gene: TRBD1
J gene: TRBJ2-1

CDR3 protein: CAISGQNTEAFF
CDR3 DNA: TGTGCCATCAGTGGTCAGAACACTGAAGCTTTCTTT
V gene: TRBV10-3
clone size: .
D gene: .
J gene: TRBJ1-1

CDR3 protein: CASSPSGSGSTDTQYF
CDR3 DNA: TGCGCCAGCAGCCCCAGCGGGAGCGGAAGCACAGATACGCAGTATTTT
V gene: TRBV5-1
clone size: .
D gene: TRBD2
J gene: TRBJ2-3

CDR3 protein: CASSLEEGREAFF
CDR3 DNA: TGTGCCAGCAGCTTAGAGGAGGGTCGGGAAGCTTTCTTT
V gene: TRBV5-3
clone size: .
D gene: .
J gene: TRBJ1-1

CDR3 protein: CASSLVWTGAFTEAFF
CDR3 DNA: TGTGCCAGCAGCTTAGTCTGGACAGGGGCATTCACTGAAGCTTTTTTT
V gene: TRBV7-2
clone size: once
D gene: TRBD1
J gene: TRBJ1-1

CDR3 protein: CAWSVGTEHQPQHF
CDR3 DNA: TGTGCCTGGAGTGTGGGGACAGAGCATCAGCCCCAGCATTTT
V gene: TRBV30
clone size: .
D gene: TRBD1
J gene: TRBJ1-5

CDR3 protein: CASTQGRRVWATNEKLFF
CDR3 DNA: TGTGCCAGCACTCAGGGGCGGCGGGTCTGGGCAACTAATGAAAAACTGTTTTTT
V gene: TRBV2
clone size: .
D gene: .
J gene: TRBJ1-4

CDR3 protein: CASSLETDTQYF
CDR3 DNA: TGCGCCAGCAGCCTCGAGACAGATACGCAGTATTTT
V gene: TRBV5-1
clone size: .
D gene: .
J gene: TRBJ2-3

CDR3 protein: CASSQPTGRTEKLFF
CDR3 DNA: TGTGCCAGCAGCCAACCGACAGGGCGAACTGAAAAACTGTTTTTT
V gene: TRBV7-9
clone size: .
D gene: TRBD1
J gene: TRBJ1-4

CDR3 protein: CASLPGPKETQYF
CDR3 DNA: TGTGCCAGCTTACCGGGGCCGAAAGAGACCCAGTACTTC
V gene: TRBV18
clone size: .
D gene: .
J gene: TRBJ2-5

CDR3 protein: CAWSSTPGTDEAFF
CDR3 DNA: TGTGCCTGGAGTTCAACCCCCGGGACGGACGAAGCTTTCTTT
V gene: TRBV30
clone size: .
D gene: .
J gene: TRBJ1-1

CDR3 protein: CASRPTSGSYNEQFF
CDR3 DNA: TGTGCCAGCAGACCGACTAGCGGGAGCTACAATGAGCAGTTCTTC
V gene: TRBV7-9
clone size: .
D gene: TRBD2
J gene: TRBJ2-1

CDR3 protein: CASVVQGKQETQYF
CDR3 DNA: TGTGCCAGCGTCGTACAGGGGAAACAAGAGACCCAGTACTTC
V gene: TRBV2
clone size: .
D gene: TRBD1
J gene: TRBJ2-5

CDR3 protein: CASSYGDRVTGELFF
CDR3 DNA: TGTGCCAGCAGTTACGGGGACAGGGTAACCGGGGAGCTGTTTTTT
V gene: TRBV6-6
clone size: .
D gene: TRBD1
J gene: TRBJ2-2

CDR3 protein: CASSFRLGTGLAGSNEQFF
CDR3 DNA: TGCGCCAGCAGCTTTAGATTGGGCACTGGGCTAGCGGGATCGAATGAGCAGTTCTTC
V gene: TRBV5-1
clone size: .
D gene: TRBD2
J gene: TRBJ2-1

CDR3 protein: CASRSRGRDNEQFF
CDR3 DNA: TGTGCCAGCAGATCCAGGGGGAGAGACAATGAGCAGTTCTTC
V gene: TRBV28
clone size: .
D gene: TRBD1
J gene: TRBJ2-1

CDR3 protein: CASSVKVGGELFF
CDR3 DNA: TGTGCCAGCAGCGTGAAGGTTGGCGGGGAGCTGTTTTTT
V gene: TRBV9
clone size: few
D gene: .
J gene: TRBJ2-2

CDR3 protein: CASSLRYNQPQHF
CDR3 DNA: TGTGCCAGTAGTCTCAGATACAATCAGCCCCAGCATTTT
V gene: TRBV19
clone size: .
D gene: .
J gene: TRBJ1-5

CDR3 protein: CASSIDPSGAYEQYF
CDR3 DNA: TGTGCCAGTAGTATAGATCCCAGCGGAGCCTACGAGCAGTACTTC
V gene: TRBV19
clone size: .
D gene: .
J gene: TRBJ2-7

CDR3 protein: CATGPGLGNTEAFF
CDR3 DNA: TGTGCCACCGGGCCAGGATTAGGGAACACTGAAGCTTTCTTT
V gene: TRBV19
clone size: once
D gene: .
J gene: TRBJ1-1

CDR3 protein: CASSPYSGTGELFF
CDR3 DNA: TGTGCCAGCAGCCCCTACTCTGGGACCGGGGAGCTGTTTTTT
V gene: TRBV5-5
clone size: .
D gene: .
J gene: TRBJ2-2

CDR3 protein: CASRGGGYEQYF
CDR3 DNA: TGTGCCAGCAGAGGGGGGGGATACGAGCAGTACTTC
V gene: TRBV5-6
clone size: .
D gene: .
J gene: TRBJ2-7

CDR3 protein: CASSPMAGTGGEKLFF
CDR3 DNA: TGTGCCAGCTCACCGATGGCCGGGACAGGGGGTGAAAAACTGTTTTTT
V gene: TRBV18
clone size: .
D gene: TRBD1
J gene: TRBJ1-4

CDR3 protein: CASSLKNHNTEAFF
CDR3 DNA: TGTGCCAGCAGCTTAAAGAACCACAACACTGAAGCTTTCTTT
V gene: TRBV11-2
clone size: .
D gene: .
J gene: TRBJ1-1